The clone carrying this T cell receptor beta chain came up many times. Its antigen is not known. What was amplified from RNA transcripts were TCR beta CDR3 regions. The HTBI set primed first-round TCR CDR3 RT-PCR. TCRdb re-derived calls from the multiplex PCR reads in MiXCR, one entry per CDR3 protein. The sample has 330,000 or so distinct CDR3 sequences, approximately 18% seen once. J gave up 3 bases and V 5 bases, and 8 bases lay outside the gene matches. The CDR3 has 15 residues. CDR1 is SGHAT and CDR2 is FQDESV in the germline V gene (reference sequence). This entry is derived from a study of T cells in Graves' hyperthyroidism and ophthalmopathy. Study-wide results and caveats: Separating ophthalmopathy from stable hyperthyroidism was achieved by a 13 V-J model. Before onset, ophthalmopathy was predicted by the model a median around 6.2 months earlier.

Sequencing was performed on blood. The TCR originated in a man aged 50 or older with Graves' ophthalmopathy. The genes are TRBV11-1 and TRBJ2-7, with 9 bases that match TRBD2. The CDR3 DNA follows: TGTGCCAGCAGCCAAGGACTAGCGACATTCTACGAGCAGTACTTC. Translating gives CASSQGLATFYEQYF.